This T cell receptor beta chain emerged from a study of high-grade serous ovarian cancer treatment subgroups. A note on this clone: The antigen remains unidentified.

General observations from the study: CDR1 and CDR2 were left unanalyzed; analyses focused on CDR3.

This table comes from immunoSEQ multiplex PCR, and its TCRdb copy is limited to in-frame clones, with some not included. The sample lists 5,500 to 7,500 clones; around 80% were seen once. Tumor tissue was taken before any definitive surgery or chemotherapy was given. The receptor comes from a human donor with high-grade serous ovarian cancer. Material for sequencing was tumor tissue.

The CDR3 sequence is CASKGPRNEKLFF. As DNA, the CDR3 is TGTGCCAGCAAAGGACCCCGAAATGAAAAACTGTTTTTT. The chain has TRBV2 and TRBJ1-4; D ambiguous. This CDR3 is built from 13 residues. Germline lookup yields CDR1 SNHLY and CDR2 FYNNEI. V dropped 7 bases and J dropped 5 bases, with 11 bases sitting between them.